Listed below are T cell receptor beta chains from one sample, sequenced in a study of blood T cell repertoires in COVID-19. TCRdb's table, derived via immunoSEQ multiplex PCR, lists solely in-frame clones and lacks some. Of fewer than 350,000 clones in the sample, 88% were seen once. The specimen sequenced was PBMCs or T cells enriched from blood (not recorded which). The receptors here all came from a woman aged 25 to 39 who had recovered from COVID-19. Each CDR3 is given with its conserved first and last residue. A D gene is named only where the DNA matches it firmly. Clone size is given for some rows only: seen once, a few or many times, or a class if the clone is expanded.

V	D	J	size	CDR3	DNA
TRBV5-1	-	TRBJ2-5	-	CASSLAVLEQETQYF	TGCGCCAGCAGCTTGGCCGTGTTAGAACAAGAGACCCAGTACTTC
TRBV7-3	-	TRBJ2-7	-	CASSLLPDYEQYF	TGTGCCAGCAGCTTACTCCCAGACTACGAGCAGTACTTC
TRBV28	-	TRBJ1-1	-	CASRRLTAMNTEAFF	TGTGCCAGCAGGAGACTGACGGCTATGAACACTGAAGCTTTCTTT
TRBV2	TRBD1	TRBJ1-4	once	CASRTGGREKLFF	TGTGCCAGCAGGACAGGGGGTCGAGAAAAACTGTTTTTT
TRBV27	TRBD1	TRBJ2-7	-	CASSLHGTALGEQYF	TGTGCCAGCAGTTTACACGGGACAGCGCTGGGAGAGCAGTACTTC
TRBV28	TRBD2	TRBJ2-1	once	CASSLRGGLDEQFF	TGTGCCAGCAGTTTACGCGGGGGATTGGATGAGCAGTTCTTC
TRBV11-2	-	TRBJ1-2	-	CASSLGGGMEDGYTF	TGTGCCAGCAGCTTAGGGGGGGGAATGGAGGATGGCTACACCTTC
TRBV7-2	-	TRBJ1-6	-	CASSFLGDNSPLHF	TGTGCCAGCAGCTTTTTAGGGGATAATTCACCCCTCCACTTT
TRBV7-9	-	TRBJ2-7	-	CASSRSEVYEQYF	TGTGCCAGCAGCCGTAGTGAGGTTTACGAGCAGTACTTC
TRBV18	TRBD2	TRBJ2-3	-	CASSHSTSGWGTDTQYF	TGTGCCAGCTCACACTCGACTAGCGGCTGGGGCACAGATACGCAGTATTTT
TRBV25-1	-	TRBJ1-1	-	CASTPSGTEAFF	TGTGCCAGCACCCCCTCGGGGACTGAAGCTTTCTTT
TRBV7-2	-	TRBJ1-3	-	CASSPDSASGNTIYF	TGTGCCAGCAGCCCAGACAGCGCCTCTGGAAACACCATATATTTT
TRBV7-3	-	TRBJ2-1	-	CASSLLDHRRLSSYNEQFF	TGTGCCAGCAGCTTATTGGACCACAGGCGCCTCAGCTCCTACAATGAGCAGTTCTTC
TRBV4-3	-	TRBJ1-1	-	CASSQTLTENTEAFF	TGCGCCAGCAGCCAAACCTTAACAGAGAACACTGAAGCTTTCTTT
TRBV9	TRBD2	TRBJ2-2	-	CASSAPSGGFFGELFF	TGTGCCAGCAGCGCACCTAGCGGGGGGTTTTTCGGGGAGCTGTTTTTT
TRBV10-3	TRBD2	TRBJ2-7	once	CAISASAGGPTYEQYF	TGTGCCATCAGTGCGTCAGCGGGAGGGCCCACCTACGAGCAGTACTTC
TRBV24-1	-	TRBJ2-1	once	CATSVIVRGRLGDEQFF	TGTGCCACCAGTGTGATAGTCAGGGGCAGGCTTGGTGATGAGCAGTTCTTC
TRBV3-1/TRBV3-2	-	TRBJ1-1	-	CASSQQGGITEAFF	TGTGCCAGCAGCCAGCAGGGCGGGATCACTGAAGCTTTCTTT
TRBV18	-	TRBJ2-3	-	CASSPGSLQTQYF	TGTGCCAGCTCACCGGGTAGCCTCCAGACGCAGTATTTT
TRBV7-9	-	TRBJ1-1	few	CASSLGGGFRNTEAFF	TGTGCCAGCAGCTTAGGCGGGGGCTTCAGGAACACTGAAGCTTTCTTT
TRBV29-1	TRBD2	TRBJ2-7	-	CSVAGGSYEQYF	TGCAGCGTTGCGGGGGGAAGTTACGAGCAGTACTTC
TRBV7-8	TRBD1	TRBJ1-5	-	CASSLVAGTGGQPQHF	TGTGCCAGCAGCTTAGTCGCCGGGACAGGGGGACAGCCCCAGCATTTT
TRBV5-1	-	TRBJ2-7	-	CASSYGRGSLIYEQYF	TGCGCCAGCAGCTATGGGCGGGGAAGCCTTATTTACGAGCAGTACTTC
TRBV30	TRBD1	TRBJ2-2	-	CAWSRDSNTGELFF	TGTGCCTGGAGTCGGGACAGTAACACCGGGGAGCTGTTTTTT
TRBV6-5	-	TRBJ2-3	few	CASSSGQSTQYF	TGTGCCAGCAGTTCGGGACAATCTACGCAGTATTTT
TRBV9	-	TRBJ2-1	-	CASSLQGDGYNEQFF	TGTGCCAGCAGCTTACAGGGTGATGGCTACAATGAGCAGTTCTTC
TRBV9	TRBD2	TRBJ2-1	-	CASSVGLAGAGEQFF	TGTGCCAGCAGCGTAGGACTAGCGGGGGCCGGTGAGCAGTTCTTC
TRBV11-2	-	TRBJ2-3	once	CASTYPPWYSSTDTQYF	TGTGCCAGCACCTACCCCCCGTGGTATTCTAGCACAGATACGCAGTATTTT
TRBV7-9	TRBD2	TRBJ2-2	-	CASSPDGAGAGELFF	TGTGCCAGCAGCCCGGACGGGGCGGGGGCCGGGGAGCTGTTTTTT
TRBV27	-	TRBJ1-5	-	CASSPQPGQPQHF	TGTGCCAGCAGCCCACAGCCAGGTCAGCCCCAGCATTTT
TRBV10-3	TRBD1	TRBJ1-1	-	CAISDSTGGAGEAFF	TGTGCCATCAGTGATTCGACAGGGGGCGCGGGAGAAGCTTTCTTT
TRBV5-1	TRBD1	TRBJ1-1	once	CASSSLRTGDPNTEAFF	TGCGCCAGCAGCTCACTCCGGACAGGGGACCCGAACACTGAAGCTTTCTTT
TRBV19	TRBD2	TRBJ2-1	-	CASSRLAVYNEQFF	TGTGCCAGTAGCCGACTAGCGGTTTATAATGAGCAGTTCTTC
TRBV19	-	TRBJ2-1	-	CASSGRRFYNEQFF	TGTGCCAGTAGCGGGAGAAGATTCTACAATGAGCAGTTCTTC
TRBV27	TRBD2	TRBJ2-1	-	CASSSPKLLAGGADEQFF	TGTGCCAGCAGTTCACCCAAATTACTAGCGGGGGGTGCGGATGAGCAGTTCTTC
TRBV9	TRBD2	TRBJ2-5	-	CASSPRLAGAGETQYF	TGTGCCAGCAGCCCGCGACTAGCGGGAGCGGGGGAGACCCAGTACTTC
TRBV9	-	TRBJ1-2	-	CASNLVDRGGYTF	TGTGCCAGCAATCTTGTCGATCGGGGGGGCTACACCTTC
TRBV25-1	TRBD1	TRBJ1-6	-	CASSGTGLRNSPLHF	TGTGCCAGCAGTGGGACAGGGCTCCGGAATTCACCCCTCCACTTT
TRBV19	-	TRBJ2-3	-	CATTRSGDSDTQYF	TGTGCCACGACCAGATCCGGGGATTCGGATACGCAGTATTTT
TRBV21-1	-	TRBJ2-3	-	CASSRGSTSGRAGADTQYF	TGTGCCAGCAGCAGGGGTTCGACTAGCGGGAGGGCCGGGGCAGATACGCAGTATTTT
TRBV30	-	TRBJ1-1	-	CAWSVHSDAFF	TGTGCCTGGAGTGTACACAGTGACGCTTTCTTT
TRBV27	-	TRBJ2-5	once	CASSPGWGEEGGHGKTQYF	TGTGCCAGCAGTCCCGGTTGGGGCGAGGAGGGAGGCCACGGAAAGACCCAGTACTTC
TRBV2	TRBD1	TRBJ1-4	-	CASSELGQANEKLFF	TGTGCCAGCAGTGAACTCGGACAGGCCAATGAAAAACTGTTTTTT
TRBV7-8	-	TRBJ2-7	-	CASSRQAQGGYEQYF	TGTGCCAGCAGCCGACAAGCCCAGGGGGGCTACGAGCAGTACTTC
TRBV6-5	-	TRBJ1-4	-	CASSYRGFNEKLFF	TGTGCCAGCAGTTACCGGGGATTTAATGAAAAACTGTTTTTT
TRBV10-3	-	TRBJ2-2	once	CAAPLGALEGSTEAGELFF	TGTGCCGCGCCGCTCGGCGCTCTGGAGGGATCCACAGAGGCCGGGGAGCTGTTTTTT
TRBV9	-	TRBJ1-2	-	CASSVEGGPFSYGYTF	TGTGCCAGCAGCGTAGAAGGGGGACCCTTCTCATATGGCTACACCTTC
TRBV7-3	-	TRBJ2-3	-	CASSLTKGGGTDTQYF	TGTGCCAGCAGCTTAACGAAGGGGGGAGGGACAGATACGCAGTATTTT
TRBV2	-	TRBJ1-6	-	CASSGSSYNSPLHF	TGTGCCAGCAGTGGGAGCTCCTATAATTCACCCCTCCACTTT
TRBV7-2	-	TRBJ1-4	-	CASSARVLKEKLFF	TGTGCCAGCAGCGCCAGGGTTCTGAAGGAAAAACTGTTTTTT
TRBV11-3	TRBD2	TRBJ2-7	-	CASSPGALGGYEQYF	TGTGCCAGCAGCCCAGGAGCTTTGGGGGGGTACGAGCAGTACTTC
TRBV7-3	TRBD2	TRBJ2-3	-	CASSLRGLAGVQVADTQYF	TGTGCCAGCAGCTTAAGGGGGCTAGCGGGAGTCCAAGTGGCAGATACGCAGTATTTT
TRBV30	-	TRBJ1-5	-	CAWSFLQADQPQHF	TGTGCCTGGAGTTTTTTACAGGCTGATCAGCCCCAGCATTTT
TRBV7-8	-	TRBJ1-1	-	CASRLPGGSNTEAFF	TGTGCCAGCAGGCTTCCTGGGGGGTCGAACACTGAAGCTTTCTTT
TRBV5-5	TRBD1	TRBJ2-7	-	CASRRPGQGTYEQYF	TGTGCCAGCAGACGACCGGGACAGGGGACCTACGAGCAGTACTTC
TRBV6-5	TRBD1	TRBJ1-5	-	CASRTGLEQPQHF	TGTGCCAGCAGGACAGGGCTGGAGCAGCCCCAGCATTTT
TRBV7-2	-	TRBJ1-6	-	CASSFGSYNSPLHF	TGTGCCAGCAGCTTCGGCTCCTATAATTCACCCCTCCACTTT
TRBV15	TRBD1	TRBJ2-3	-	CATSRDLAGGEADTQYF	TGTGCCACCAGCAGAGATCTTGCAGGGGGAGAAGCAGATACGCAGTATTTT
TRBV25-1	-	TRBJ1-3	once	CASSLYGGGGTGNTIYF	TGTGCCAGCAGTCTGTACGGCGGTGGGGGCACTGGAAACACCATATATTTT
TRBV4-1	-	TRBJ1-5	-	CASSQEQGGPGNQPQHF	TGCGCCAGCAGCCAAGAACAGGGTGGGCCGGGGAATCAGCCCCAGCATTTT